A single sample gave rise to the 6 T cell receptor beta chains below, sequenced in a study of shared clonotypes between healthy human individuals. Some clones are missing from TCRdb's copy, which holds only in-frame ones; the method was immunoSEQ multiplex PCR. Of roughly 2 million clones listed, approximately 94% were seen once; the top ten hold 0.1% to 0.15%. The source material was naive CD4+ T cells sorted from blood. Subset here: CD45RA+ positively selected. Every receptor here comes from a man younger than 30 in good health.

The chain uses TRBV7-9 and TRBJ2-3; tentative D call: TRBD1 (5 bases). The CDR3 sequence is 16 residues long. The ends were cut back, 1 base at V and 2 bases at J, with 13 bases in the middle. CDR1 is SEHNR, CDR2 FQNEAQ, per germline (reference sequence). CDR3 protein: CASSLGLGPATDTQYF. The DNA of the CDR3 is TGTGCCAGCAGCTTAGGCCTGGGGCCAGCCACAGATACGCAGTATTTT.

V and J are TRBV6-6 and TRBJ2-4, with D maybe TRBD1 (6 bases). Between the trimmed V and J ends, which lost 6 bases and 7 bases, there was a span of 10 bases. Germline V gene lookup returns CDR1 MNHNY and CDR2 SVGAGI (reference sequence). The CDR3 has 12 amino acids. CDR3 coding DNA: TGTGCCAGCAGACAGGGCTGGAACATTCAGTACTTC. Translation: CASRQGWNIQYF.

This clone was counted between two and nine times. The gene calls are TRBV10-1 and TRBJ2-7; no clear D gene. The germline CDR1 and CDR2 sequences are WNHNN and SYGVQD (reference sequence). The CDR3 contains 12 residues. Trimming removed 3 bases from V and 6 bases from J, with 9 bases in between. CDR3 bases: TGCGCCAGCAGTGACATGGGATTCGAGCAGTACTTC. Its protein product is CASSDMGFEQYF.

The gene calls are TRBV18 and TRBJ2-7, with 7 bases matching TRBD1. The CDR3 has 15 residues. Trimming at V came to 5 bases and at J to 0 bases, leaving 7 bases not matched to a gene. Germline loops: CDR1 KGHSH, CDR2 LQKENI. Written as DNA, the CDR3 is TGTGCCAGCTCAATTGGGACAGTTTCCTCCTACGAGCAGTACTTC. This codes for CASSIGTVSSYEQYF.

V is TRBV2 and J is TRBJ2-5; D call uncertain. Trimming took 4 bases from V and 2 from J, leaving 8 bases between them. The CDR3 covers 13 residues. In germline, CDR1 is SNHLY, CDR2 FYNNEI. DNA of the CDR3: TGTGCCAGCAGTGTCACTCGGCAAGAGACCCAGTACTTC. Translating gives CASSVTRQETQYF.

Of note for this clone: Other DNA sequences of this sample code for an identical CDR3. V usage is TRBV18 and J usage is TRBJ1-1; no definite D call. CDR1 is KGHSH and CDR2 is LQKENI in the germline V gene. Trimming pared 3 bases from V and 2 bases from J, leaving 7 bases between. The CDR3 contains 13 residues. CDR3 in DNA: TGTGCCAGCTCACCCGTAGGAAACACTGAAGCTTTCTTT. Amino acids: CASSPVGNTEAFF.